What follows are 13 T cell receptor beta chains derived from one specimen sequenced in a study of cytomegalovirus exposure and HLA in healthy donors. Data came from immunoSEQ multiplex PCR; TCRdb stores just in-frame clones and leaves some out. This sample yields 100,000 to 150,000 clones, of which approximately 88% are seen a single time; approximately 2% belongs to the top ten. Sequenced: PBMCs. The receptor set was obtained from a woman aged 18-29 years in good health and CMV-seronegative.

This clone was recorded once. The J gene is TRBJ1-5, the V gene TRBV5-1; no firm D call. This CDR3 is 15 amino acids long. Germline loops: CDR1 SGHRS, CDR2 YFSETQ. V lost 1 base, J lost 6 bases, and 14 bases lay in between. The CDR3 is CASSLSSGGGQPQHF. The CDR3 DNA is TGCGCCAGCAGCTTGTCTTCCGGTGGCGGTCAGCCCCAGCATTTT.

J is TRBJ2-1 and V is TRBV25-1; the D is unclear. The CDR3 runs 14 residues. In germline, CDR1 is MGHDK, CDR2 SYGVNS. V was cut by 3 bases and J by 8 bases, with 14 bases left in between. CDR3 amino acids: CASSDSSRGDEQFF. The CDR3 bases are TGTGCCAGCAGTGATTCTTCCCGCGGAGATGAGCAGTTCTTC.

V is TRBV5-6 and J is TRBJ2-1; D is possibly TRBD2 (6 bases). The CDR3 length is 14 residues. Germline lookup yields CDR1 SGHDT and CDR2 YYEEEE. Trimming removed 7 bases at V and 2 bases at J, with 13 bases between. For the CDR3, the DNA is TGTGCCAGCCTTAGCGGAGGGACCTACAATGAGCAGTTCTTC. It is translated as CASLSGGTYNEQFF.

This clone appeared once. The genes are TRBV11-2 and TRBJ1-2, with TRBD1 matching 7 bases. V lost 4 bases and J lost 4; bases outside the gene matches: 15. From germline, CDR1 is SGHAT and CDR2 FQNNGV. The CDR3 has 17 amino acids. CDR3 nucleotide sequence: TGTGCCAGCAGCTCGGGTGGTAGGGGACAGACGGGCTATGGCTACACCTTC. The encoded protein is CASSSGGRGQTGYGYTF.

The chain couples TRBV5-1 to TRBJ2-6; 7 nucleotides agree with TRBD1. The J segment lost 4 bases and the V segment lost 4 bases, leaving 8 bases of the junction unmatched. The germline V gene has CDR1 SGHRS and CDR2 YFSETQ. The CDR3 covers 16 residues. The CDR3 reads CASSTGQASGANVLTF. The CDR3 DNA sequence: TGCGCCAGCAGCACCGGACAGGCATCCGGGGCCAACGTCCTGACTTTC.

The chain carries TRBV5-1 and TRBJ1-2, with D hard to call. The CDR3 spans 15 residues. Trimming stripped 1 base from V and 5 bases from J, with 15 bases between. The germline CDR1 and CDR2 sequences are SGHRS and YFSETQ. The CDR3 protein is CASSLSTTARYGYTF. The CDR3 DNA sequence: TGCGCCAGCAGCTTGAGTACAACAGCCAGATATGGCTACACCTTC.

This chain uses TRBV18 with TRBJ1-4; TRBD1 agrees at 7 bases. Per the germline V gene, CDR1 is KGHSH and CDR2 is LQKENI. There are 15 residues in the CDR3. Trimming cost V 0 bases and J 8 bases; bases outside gene matches: 6. CDR3 nucleotide sequence: TGTGCCAGCTCACCACCAAGTGACAGGGCGGAAAAACTGTTTTTT. Residues: CASSPPSDRAEKLFF.

The chain links TRBV19 to TRBJ2-7; 8 bases align to TRBD1. The CDR3 extends over 14 amino acids. Germline-derived CDR1 and CDR2 are LNHDA and SQIVND (reference sequence). With V trimmed by 3 bases and J by 5 bases, 6 bases remained unmatched. This CDR3 is CASSILDRAHEQYF. CDR3 nucleotide sequence: TGTGCCAGTAGTATCCTGGACAGGGCCCACGAGCAGTACTTC.

The chain couples TRBV5-5 to TRBJ1-1, with 7 positions matching TRBD1. The germline gives CDR1 SGHKS, CDR2 YYEKEE (reference sequence). V lost 8 bases, J lost 3 bases, and 10 bases stayed unmatched. The CDR3 is made up of 14 amino acids. The CDR3 region is CASRSGQDDTEAFF. DNA of the CDR3: TGTGCCAGTCGATCCGGACAGGATGACACTGAAGCTTTCTTT.

The chain couples TRBV7-9 to TRBJ1-2; 8 nucleotides line up with TRBD1. The CDR3 runs to 14 residues. CDR1 is SEHNR and CDR2 is FQNEAQ in the germline V gene (reference sequence). J gave up 7 bases and V 1 base, and 5 bases lay outside the gene matches. CDR3 sequence reads: CASSLGDRPSGYTF. In DNA, the CDR3 is TGTGCCAGCAGCTTAGGGGACAGGCCCAGTGGCTACACCTTC.

V usage is TRBV7-9 and J usage is TRBJ2-3; 9 nucleotides agree with TRBD2. V was pared by 1 base and J by 3 bases, with 14 bases of the junction left unmatched. The length of the CDR3 is 19 residues. The germline gives CDR1 SEHNR, CDR2 FQNEAQ (reference sequence). CDR3 sequence: CASSLGPLPPSGRTDTQYF. CDR3 DNA: TGTGCCAGCAGCTTAGGCCCCCTGCCCCCAAGCGGGAGGACAGATACGCAGTATTTT. The full variable domain, rest sourced from reference TRBV7-9 and TRBJ2-3, is DTGVSQNPRHKITKRGQNVTFRCDPISEHNRLYWYRQTLGQGPEFLTYFQNEAQLEKSRLLSDRFSAERPKGSFSTLEIQRTEQGDSAMYLCASSLGPLPPSGRTDTQYFGPGTRLTVL.

This chain links TRBV7-8 with TRBJ2-2, with D unclear. CDR3 size: 17 residues. Germline V gene lookup returns CDR1 SGHVS and CDR2 FQNEAQ. Trimming cost V 4 bases and J 4 bases, with 19 bases left between them. The CDR3 protein is CASSSLDGAKITGELFF. The CDR3 DNA sequence: TGTGCCAGCAGCTCACTCGACGGAGCGAAAATCACCGGGGAGCTGTTTTTT.

The gene calls are TRBV25-1 and TRBJ2-1; the match to TRBD2 covers 14 bases. With 4 bases clipped from V and 7 bases from J, the junction kept 12 bases outside the gene matches. The germline V gene encodes CDR1 MGHDK and CDR2 SYGVNS. The CDR3 has 18 amino acids. The CDR3 protein is CASSVSWGLAGVGNEQFF. CDR3 nucleotide sequence: TGTGCCAGCAGTGTCTCATGGGGACTAGCGGGAGTAGGGAATGAGCAGTTCTTC.